This TCR beta chain was captured in a study of cytomegalovirus exposure and HLA in healthy donors (dated by TCRdb to about 2017). Turning to the overall study: An earlier analysis of roughly 630 of the donors reported 250 to 300 Gb of sequence data and about 100 million unique TCR beta sequences from about 200 million T cells. An early release covering about 600 HLA-typed donors comprised about 300 gigabases of sequencing data and approximately 80 million unique TCR sequences. Among the roughly 390 genotyped donors, about 83% belonged to the genetic ancestry cluster associated with self-reported Caucasian donors. The study aimed to test whether signatures of past pathogen exposure could be identified by cataloging public T cell receptors. The T cell repertoires of some 700 subjects were profiled by immunosequencing and related to cytomegalovirus serostatus. A separate validation cohort of 100 to 150 different subjects was used in addition to the 666-subject first cohort. High-throughput TCR immunosequencing, statistical association of individual TCRs with disease status, and machine learning were combined to predict cytomegalovirus infection status. In a later analysis, previously published TCR beta repertoires from hundreds of donors were re-analyzed and high-resolution HLA genotyping was added so that TCR occurrence patterns could be studied. Rather than drawing on any new phenotypic data, the later analysis identified candidate immune exposures from TCR beta sequences and the way those sequences occurred across donors. In an earlier analysis of 587 of the donors, high-throughput TCR beta sequencing was used to judge whether each TCR beta V gene segment behaved as functional or pseudogenic. Donor age, sex, ethnicity and CMV serostatus were compiled together with the repertoire data. A later genetic analysis took genome-wide SNP genotypes for about 65% of the 666 donors and used that subset as a discovery cohort. Every discovery cohort repertoire had been produced on one sequencing platform. Both class I and class II loci were covered by HLA typing, at four-digit resolution. Typing coverage varied by locus: about 620-630 donors for A, B, C, DRB1 and DQB1; about 520 for DQA1; nearly 610 for DPA1; 450 to 480 for DPB1. A handful of DR-DQ haplotypes were handled as single units for association and clustering because linkage in the cohort was strong. Among under 450 genotyped donors of the cohort, an average of around 240,000 unique TCR beta nucleotide sequences were sequenced per donor, roughly 20% of them non-productive. What the study reported, not specific to this receptor: The cohort was sequenced for TCR beta chains only, and without alpha or paired-chain data the features that could be detected were limited. A further reported finding was that TCR beta sequences accurately predicted the HLA-A and HLA-B alleles for most subjects in the first cohort. The only immune exposure information available for the cohort was CMV serostatus. Specific HLA alleles were associated with 15,000 to 20,000 TCR beta sequences at a false discovery rate of 0.05 in a later analysis. In a later genetic analysis, fewer N-insertions in productive TCRs were reported among donors in an Asian-associated ancestry cluster than the 666-donor mean. Correlated functional status among segregating V segments might reflect linkage disequilibrium, but an unknown experimental factor could not be ruled out. The earlier analysis of 587 of the donors excluded roughly 17 rarely observed V segments, including chromosome 9 orphons, because counts were too low. The study listed approximately 150 TCR beta chains as associated with cytomegalovirus. A cluster of highly shared sequence variants was judged likely to represent a technical artifact of the sequencing pipeline. Because the 87-base-pair reads could not distinguish some IMGT-functional V segments, including TRBV6-2 and TRBV6-3, those segments were excluded. In an earlier analysis of several hundred of the donors, most TCR beta V segments were observed in productive rearrangements about 87% or about 30% of the time, broadly matching IMGT annotations. Roughly uniform sequencing depth across donors was assumed in presence/absence analyses, although this assumption may not hold. A later analysis reported that several top co-occurrence clusters appeared linked to parvovirus B19, influenza, CMV and Epstein-Barr virus. Cytomegalovirus status was reported to be diagnosed by the classifier with high specificity and sensitivity in both the original and validation cohorts. A later analysis found that HLA-associated TCR beta chains were more clonally expanded and had lower generation probabilities than equally common non-associated chains. Across donors, most TCR sequences were observed very rarely, whereas some public TCRs were present in many individuals. Because HLA typing was missing for some donors at each locus, association tests included only the typed subset. In a later analysis, TCR association rates were found to vary across HLA loci, with the most associated TCRs seen for DRB1 alleles and the fewest for HLA-C alleles. The authors suggested that the approach could potentially be extended to other disease states and immunological phenotypes. An association between a missense DCLRE1C variant and V-gene and J-gene trimming of TCR beta chains was found in a later genetic analysis and replicated in an independent cohort. Assigning TCR associations to individual alleles was difficult when HLA alleles, especially DR and DQ, strongly co-occurred. Most CMV-associated TCR beta chains appeared to be HLA-restricted in a later analysis, and the HLA associations seemed to be driven largely by CMV exposure. In vitro tests confirmed that a few of the cytomegalovirus-associated TCR beta chains recognize cytomegalovirus antigens.

The germline V gene sets CDR1 to MNHNS and CDR2 to SASEGT. The CDR3 runs 14 amino acids, cysteine and phenylalanine included. The only DNA kept is the CDR3, 42 bases in frame from the first base. Here V drops 4 bases and J drops 5 bases, and the junction holds 1 base not matched to any gene. The library was prepared using the immunoSEQ multiplex PCR assay. For the multiplex PCR, a mixture combining 60 forward primers for TCR Vbeta segments and 13 reverse primers for TCR Jbeta segments was used. Amplification of the CDR3 region of rearranged TCR beta genes was performed with a multiplex PCR assay on genomic DNA. Amplified TCR beta libraries were sequenced as 87-base-pair reads on the Illumina HiSeq System. The study's own analysis went as follows. Across the 670 or so repertoires, a later analysis counted some 81 million unique TCR beta chains, roughly 11 million of which were shared by at least two donors. Raw reads were error-corrected and collapsed into unique sequences with a nearest-neighbor algorithm that merged closely related sequences to remove PCR and sequencing errors. V, D and J gene segments were assigned by aligning CDR3 sequences to IMGT reference sequences. For a sequence to be retained, a match of at least six nucleotides to both a V gene segment and a J gene segment was required. Rearrangements were called productive when the CDR3 lacked stop codons and stayed in frame with V and J; all others were non-productive. Following IMGT convention, CDR3 was defined as the stretch from the second conserved V-encoded cysteine up to the conserved J-encoded phenylalanine. The earlier analysis of 450 to 750 of the donors excluded any sequence lacking an unambiguous match to a single V gene segment. An earlier analysis of about 600 of the donors called V segments functional above 56.7% productive rearrangements and segregating when the between-donor standard deviation exceeded 5%. A statistical classification framework was built for diagnosing cytomegalovirus status from the catalog of TCR beta chain sequences. A later analysis assigned V and J genes by comparing TCR nucleotide sequences with IMGT/GENE-DB human TR gene sequences. The TCRdist pipeline was used in a later analysis to assign CDR3 sequences and most-parsimonious VDJ recombination scenarios. In a later analysis, each TCR beta chain was defined by its CDR3 amino acid sequence together with its V-gene family, and reads without a unique V-gene family were excluded. A later analysis removed 500 to 650 highly shared, low-generation-probability nucleotide sequences to deal with suspected cross-contamination and a sequencing artifact. In a later analysis, a clonal expansion index for each public chain was calculated from normalized within-repertoire ranks of inferred template counts. In a later analysis, generation probabilities were computed using a VDJ recombination model fitted to out-of-frame rearrangements, and the results were checked against IGoR. Hypergeometric tests were used in a later analysis to score TCR-TCR, TCR-HLA and TCR-CMV co-occurrence, with a repertoire-size bias correction applied to the TCR pairs. In a later analysis, false discovery rates were estimated by permuting HLA or CMV assignments 20 times. In a later analysis, co-occurring TCRs were grouped using DBSCAN, and TCRdist sequence similarity was added for clustering within HLA-allele-positive subsets. For co-occurrence clustering, repertoires with fewer than 30,000 or more than 120,000 public chains were excluded, along with five repertoires with anomalous nucleotide sharing. Entries here come from immuneACCESS through TCRdb and include only in-frame sequences with V and J called. Some clones fail to appear in such tables; in the studies checked, an unresolved V gene covers under half of the shortfall, and the cause of the remainder is unknown. The V and J calls and clone size come from that table; D and trimming were worked out from the DNA. Present in this sample are 90,000 to 120,000 clones, 70% to 85% of which were seen just once. The ten most abundant clones make up roughly 3.9% of the sample.

As regards this clone: The antigen it binds to is not known. The input lacks base qualities; no much larger clone sits a single base away.

The cohort was made up of 666 healthy bone marrow donors. Cohort members were all nominally healthy when sampled, although unrecorded immune exposures were likely present. The donor was CMV seronegative and was included in the group of a few hundred seronegative cohort members. A peripheral blood sample was collected from each donor, and TCR beta sequencing was performed on peripheral blood mononuclear cells. Genomic DNA was extracted from the blood cell samples with the Qiagen DNeasy Blood Extraction Kit. Sequenced sample: PBMCs. This receptor was obtained from a male donor in good health and CMV-seronegative. This receptor chain uses TRBV6-1 and TRBJ2-1, with 11 bases in between that match TRBD2. CDR3 reads: CASSVAGGNNEQFF. The DNA sequence is as follows: TGTGCCAGCAGTGTAGCGGGAGGGAACAATGAGCAGTTCTTC.